Listed below are T cell receptor beta chains from one sample, sequenced in a study of monozygotic twins with inflammatory bowel disease. TCRdb processed the 5' RACE reads again and assigns one entry to each CDR3 protein, with no DNA. The sample totals a few hundred thousand distinct CDR3 sequences. The sample consisted of blood. The receptor source for this set is a human donor with ulcerative colitis or Crohn's disease, or a healthy co-twin of an affected twin (not recorded which). Each CDR3 is given with its conserved first and last residue.

J | V | CDR3
TRBJ2-5 | TRBV7-6 | CASSSGTGVLETQYF
TRBJ2-1 | TRBV5-1 | CASSLLAGAYNEQFF
TRBJ1-6 | TRBV4-3 | CASSLNFNRGSSYNSPLHF
TRBJ2-5 | TRBV6-5 | CASSYRAGEGGTQYF
TRBJ2-3 | TRBV7-2 | CASSAIAGGRTDTQYF
TRBJ2-3 | TRBV20-1 | CSARARSGTEKVTDTQYF
TRBJ2-1 | TRBV7-2 | CASSPRTGPNEQFF
TRBJ2-5 | TRBV3-1 | CASSIRGTYQETQYF
TRBJ2-7 | TRBV18 | CASSPSGPGRFYEQYF
TRBJ2-7 | TRBV5-1 | CASSFRQSRGEQYF
TRBJ2-1 | TRBV24-1 | CATSDLLGGIKGEQFF
TRBJ2-7 | TRBV12-3/TRBV12-4 | CASSLSVVIIPGEQYF
TRBJ1-2 | TRBV12-3/TRBV12-4 | CASSSVVGGASGYTF
TRBJ2-2 | TRBV30 | CAWSRGRVANTGELFF
TRBJ2-7 | TRBV14 | CASRSTGNPYEQYF
TRBJ2-3 | TRBV5-1 | CASSLVGGPDTQYF
TRBJ2-2 | TRBV27 | CASSLSRGVGGELFF
TRBJ1-5 | TRBV6-1 | CASSERARGPQHF
TRBJ2-1 | TRBV7-3 | CASSPVLAGPSYNEQFF
TRBJ1-5 | TRBV12-3/TRBV12-4 | CASSFYPSKNQPQHF
TRBJ2-3 | TRBV4-3 | CASRDTGRSDTQYF
TRBJ1-2 | TRBV29-1 | CSAGDGANYGYTF
TRBJ1-6 | TRBV4-3 | CASSQAWDSPLHF
TRBJ2-2 | TRBV30 | CAWSRLGSTGELFF
TRBJ1-5 | TRBV20-1 | CSASQTGGFQPQHF
TRBJ1-6 | TRBV7-2 | CASSQRLGANSPLHF
TRBJ2-7 | TRBV4-3 | CASSPGLAGRYEQYF
TRBJ2-5 | TRBV14 | CASSQSPGVAETQYF
TRBJ2-5 | TRBV5-1 | CASSLAGPQETQYF
TRBJ2-3 | TRBV12-3/TRBV12-4 | CASSRSIGTSGGDAQYF
TRBJ1-2 | TRBV28 | CASRQVNYGYTF
TRBJ2-7 | TRBV5-1 | CASSLIQPIDEQYF